This T cell receptor beta chain was identified during a study of molecular identifiers for immune sequencing clone quantification. Study-level results: Whereas clones above 20 RNA copies held under 1% of naive-cell molecules, they held over 99% of effector molecules.

TCRdb re-called the PCR reads through MiXCR, storing one row per CDR3 protein. The sample has around 470,000 distinct CDR3 sequences, about 26% seen once. Libraries of naive CD8 T cells were made from about 21,000 to 970,000 sorted cells. They used 10%, 30% or 50% RNA. Sorting was used to obtain naive CD8 T cells (CD8+CD4-CCR7+CD45RA+). At least ten counts were recorded for this clonotype. Its antigen remains unknown. The material sequenced was naive CD8+ T cells from blood, with Jurkat cell RNA spiked in. The subset is: FACS-sorted CD8+CD4-CCR7+CD45RA+ naive T cells. This receptor was taken from a human donor in good health. Some libraries in this study had Jurkat cell RNA spiked in.

The CDR3 loop is CASSERDGGNPNSPLHF. In DNA, the CDR3 is TGTGCCAGCAGCGAAAGGGACGGAGGAAACCCTAATTCACCCCTCCACTTT. The V and J genes are TRBV9 and TRBJ1-6, with a possible D match to TRBD1 (5 bases). The CDR3 sequence is 17 residues long. CDR1 and CDR2 from the germline V gene are SGDLS and YYNGEE. Between the trimmed V and J ends, which lost 3 bases and 6 bases, there was a span of 19 bases.